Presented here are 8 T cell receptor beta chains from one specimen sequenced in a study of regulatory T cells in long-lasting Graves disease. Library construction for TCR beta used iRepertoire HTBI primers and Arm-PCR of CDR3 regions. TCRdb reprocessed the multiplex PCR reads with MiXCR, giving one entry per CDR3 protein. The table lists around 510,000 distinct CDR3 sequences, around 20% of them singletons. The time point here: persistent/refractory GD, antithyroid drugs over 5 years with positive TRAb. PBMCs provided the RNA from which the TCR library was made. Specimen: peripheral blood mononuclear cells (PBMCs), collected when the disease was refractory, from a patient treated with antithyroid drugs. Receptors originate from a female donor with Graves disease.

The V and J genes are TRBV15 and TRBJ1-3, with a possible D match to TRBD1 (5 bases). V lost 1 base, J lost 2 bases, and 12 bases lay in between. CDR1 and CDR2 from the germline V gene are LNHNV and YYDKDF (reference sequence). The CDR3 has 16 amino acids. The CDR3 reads CATSRALRGPGNTIYF. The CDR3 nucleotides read TGTGCCACCAGCAGAGCCCTCCGGGGCCCTGGAAACACCATATATTTT. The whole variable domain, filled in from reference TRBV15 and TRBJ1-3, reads DAMVIQNPRYQVTQFGKPVTLSCSQTLNHNVMYWYQQKSSQAPKLLFHYYDKDFNNEADTPDNFQSRRPNTSFCFLDIRSPGLGDTAMYLCATSRALRGPGNTIYFGEGSWLTVV.

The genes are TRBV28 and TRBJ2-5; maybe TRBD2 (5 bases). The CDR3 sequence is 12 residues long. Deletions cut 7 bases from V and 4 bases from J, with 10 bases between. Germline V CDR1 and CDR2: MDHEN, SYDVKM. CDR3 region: CASNEGRETQYF. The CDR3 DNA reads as TGTGCCAGCAATGAAGGGAGAGAGACCCAGTACTTC.

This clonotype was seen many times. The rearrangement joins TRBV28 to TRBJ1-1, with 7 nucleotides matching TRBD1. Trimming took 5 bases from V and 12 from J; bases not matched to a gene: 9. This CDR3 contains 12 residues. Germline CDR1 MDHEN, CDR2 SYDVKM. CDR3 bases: TGTGCCAGCAGTACCGACAGGGTGATGACTTTCTTT. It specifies CASSTDRVMTFF.

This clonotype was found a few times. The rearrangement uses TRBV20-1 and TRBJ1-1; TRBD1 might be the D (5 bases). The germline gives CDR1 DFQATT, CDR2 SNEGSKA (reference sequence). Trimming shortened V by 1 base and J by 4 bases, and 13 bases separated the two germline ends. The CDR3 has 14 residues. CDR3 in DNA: TGCAGTGCTAGAGGGACGCTGAGGGGCACTGAAGCTTTCTTT. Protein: CSARGTLRGTEAFF.

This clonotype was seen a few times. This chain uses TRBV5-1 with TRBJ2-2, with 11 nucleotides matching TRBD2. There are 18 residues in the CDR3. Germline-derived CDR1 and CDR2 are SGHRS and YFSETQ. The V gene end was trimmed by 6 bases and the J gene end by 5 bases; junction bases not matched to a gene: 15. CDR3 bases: TGCGCCAGCACCCCGGGTACAACTAGCGGGAGAAGAACCGGGGAGCTGTTTTTT. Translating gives CASTPGTTSGRRTGELFF.

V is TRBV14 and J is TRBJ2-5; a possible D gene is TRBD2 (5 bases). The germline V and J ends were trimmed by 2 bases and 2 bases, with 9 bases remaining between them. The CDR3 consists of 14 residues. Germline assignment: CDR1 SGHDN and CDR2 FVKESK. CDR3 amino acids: CASSQIGGQETQYF. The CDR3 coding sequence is TGTGCCAGCAGCCAAATAGGAGGACAAGAGACCCAGTACTTC.

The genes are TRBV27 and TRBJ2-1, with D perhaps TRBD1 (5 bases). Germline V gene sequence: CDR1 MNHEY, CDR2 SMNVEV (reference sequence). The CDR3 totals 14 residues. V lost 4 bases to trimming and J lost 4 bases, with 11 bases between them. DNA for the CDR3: TGTGCCAGCAGTTCCATAGACAGTTACAATGAGCAGTTCTTC. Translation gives CASSSIDSYNEQFF.

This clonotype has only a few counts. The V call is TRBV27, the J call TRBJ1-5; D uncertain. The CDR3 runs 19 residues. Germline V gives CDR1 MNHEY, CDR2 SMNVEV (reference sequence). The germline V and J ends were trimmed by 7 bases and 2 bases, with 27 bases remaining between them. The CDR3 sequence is CASTSPWEGMYAGNQPQHF. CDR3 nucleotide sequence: TGTGCCAGCACCTCCCCGTGGGAGGGAATGTACGCCGGCAATCAGCCCCAGCATTTT.